This TCR beta chain originates from a study of T-cell reconstitution after alpha-beta-depleted transplantation in children. General study findings and limits: For some patients, TCRbeta diversity was high at day 60 because of recipient T cells and thymic progenitors that survived. The origin of alpha-beta T cells about two months after transplant was reportedly several hundred expanded graft clones.

Preparation of the TCRbeta library was carried out with unique molecular identifiers. TCRdb re-analysed the PCR reads in MiXCR, keeping a single row per CDR3 protein. Of a few hundred thousand distinct CDR3 sequences listed, approximately 12% are singletons. This clonotype was seen ten or more times. Its target is not known. The germline V gene has CDR1 MNHEY and CDR2 SMNVEV (reference sequence). This CDR3 contains 14 residues. V was clipped by 4 bases and J by 6 bases; unmatched bases: 6. The TCR was taken from a male patient aged 10 to 17 who had a stem cell transplant for acute myeloid leukemia, so the T cells may come from the graft donor. Sequencing used PBMCs, mostly from graft donor cells, obtained 360 days after TCRalphabeta/CD19-depleted stem cell transplant. The J gene is TRBJ2-7, the V gene TRBV27, with 10 bases lining up with TRBD1. In DNA, the CDR3 is TGTGCCAGCAGTTCCCCCGGGACAGGGGCCGAGCAGTACTTC. This sequence encodes CASSSPGTGAEQYF.